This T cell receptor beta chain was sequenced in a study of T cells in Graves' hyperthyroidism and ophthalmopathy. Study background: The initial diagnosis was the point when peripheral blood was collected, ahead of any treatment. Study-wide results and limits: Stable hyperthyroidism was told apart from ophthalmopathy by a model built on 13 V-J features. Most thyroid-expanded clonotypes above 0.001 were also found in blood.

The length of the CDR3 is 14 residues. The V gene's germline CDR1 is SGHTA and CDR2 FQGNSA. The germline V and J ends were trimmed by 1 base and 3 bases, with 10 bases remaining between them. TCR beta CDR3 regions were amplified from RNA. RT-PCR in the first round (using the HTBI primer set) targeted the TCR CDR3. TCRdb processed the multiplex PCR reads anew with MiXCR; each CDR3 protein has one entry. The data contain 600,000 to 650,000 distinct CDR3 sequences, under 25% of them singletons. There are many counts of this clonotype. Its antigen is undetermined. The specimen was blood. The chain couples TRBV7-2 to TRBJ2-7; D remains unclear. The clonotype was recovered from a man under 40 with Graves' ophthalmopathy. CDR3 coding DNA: TGTGCCAGCAGCTTAGTACACACAGACTACGAGCAGTACTTC. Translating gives CASSLVHTDYEQYF.